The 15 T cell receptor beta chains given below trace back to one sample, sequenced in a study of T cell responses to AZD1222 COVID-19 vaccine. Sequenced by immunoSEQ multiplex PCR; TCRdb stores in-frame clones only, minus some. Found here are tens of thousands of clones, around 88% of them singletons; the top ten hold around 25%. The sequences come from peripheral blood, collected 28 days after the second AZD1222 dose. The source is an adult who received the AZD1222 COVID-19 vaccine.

DNA for the CDR3: TGTGCCAGCAGTTACGGCGCAGCACAAGAGACCCAGTACTTC. It yields the protein CASSYGAAQETQYF. The chain links TRBV6-5 to TRBJ2-5; D unclear. Germline V gives CDR1 MNHEY, CDR2 SVGAGI. The length of the CDR3 is 14 residues. With 2 bases removed from V and 2 bases from J, the gap between germline ends came to 9 bases.

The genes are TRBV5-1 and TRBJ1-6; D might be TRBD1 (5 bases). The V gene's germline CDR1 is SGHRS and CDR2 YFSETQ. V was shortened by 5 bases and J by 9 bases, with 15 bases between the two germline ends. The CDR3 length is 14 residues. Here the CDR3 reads CASSETGTSSPLHF. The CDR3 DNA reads TGCGCCAGCAGTGAAACAGGCACGAGTTCACCCCTCCACTTT.

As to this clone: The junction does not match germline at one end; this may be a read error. The CDR3 DNA follows: TGTGCCAGCAGCGTAGCTGACCTTTCTGGCAACACCATATATTTT. Amino acids: CASSVADLSGNTIYF. V is TRBV9 and J is TRBJ1-3; D gene uncertain. The CDR3 has 15 residues. Germline V lookup: CDR1 SGDLS, CDR2 YYNGEE. The full variable domain, completed using reference TRBV9 and TRBJ1-3, is DSGVTQTPKHLITATGQRVTLRCSPRSGDLSVYWYQQSLDQGLQFLIQYYNGEERAKGNILERFSAQQFPDLHSELNLSSLELGDSALYFCASSVADLSGNTIYFGEGSWLTVV.

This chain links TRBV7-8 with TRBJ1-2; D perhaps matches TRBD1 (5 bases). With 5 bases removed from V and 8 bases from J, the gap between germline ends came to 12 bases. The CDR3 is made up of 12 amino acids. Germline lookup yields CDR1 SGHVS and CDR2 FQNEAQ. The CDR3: CASSPVEGGYTF. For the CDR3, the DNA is TGTGCCAGCAGCCCGGTGGAGGGGGGCTACACCTTC.

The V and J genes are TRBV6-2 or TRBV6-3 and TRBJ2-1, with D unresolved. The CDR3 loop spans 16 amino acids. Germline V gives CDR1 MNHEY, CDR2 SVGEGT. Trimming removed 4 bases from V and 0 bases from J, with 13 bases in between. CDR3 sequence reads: CASSSSQLSSYNEQFF. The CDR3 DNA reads TGTGCCAGCAGTTCTTCCCAACTAAGCTCCTACAATGAGCAGTTCTTC.

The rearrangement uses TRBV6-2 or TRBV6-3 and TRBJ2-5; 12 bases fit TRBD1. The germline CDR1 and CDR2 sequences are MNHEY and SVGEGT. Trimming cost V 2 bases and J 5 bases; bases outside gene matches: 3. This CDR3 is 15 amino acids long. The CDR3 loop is CASSYRDRGLETQYF. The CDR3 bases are TGTGCCAGCAGTTACCGGGACAGGGGGCTTGAGACCCAGTACTTC.

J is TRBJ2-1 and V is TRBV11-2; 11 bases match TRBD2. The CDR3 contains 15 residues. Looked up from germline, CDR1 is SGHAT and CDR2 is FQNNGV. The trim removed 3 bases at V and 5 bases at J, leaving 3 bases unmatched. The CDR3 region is CASSFGTSGDNEQFF. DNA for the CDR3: TGTGCCAGCAGCTTCGGGACTAGCGGTGACAATGAGCAGTTCTTC.

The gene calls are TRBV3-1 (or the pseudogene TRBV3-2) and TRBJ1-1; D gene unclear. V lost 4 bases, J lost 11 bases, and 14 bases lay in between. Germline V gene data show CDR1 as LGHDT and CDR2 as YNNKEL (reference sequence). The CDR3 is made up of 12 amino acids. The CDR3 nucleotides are TGTGCCAGCAGCCTACTGAATCTGGGGGCTTTCTTT. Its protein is CASSLLNLGAFF.

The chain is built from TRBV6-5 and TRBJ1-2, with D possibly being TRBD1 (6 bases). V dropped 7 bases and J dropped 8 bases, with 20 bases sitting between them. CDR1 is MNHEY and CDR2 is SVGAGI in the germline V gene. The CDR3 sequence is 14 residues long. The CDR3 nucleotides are TGTGCCAGCACCAATCCCAACGGGGGCCCAGGCTACACCTTC. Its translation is CASTNPNGGPGYTF.

The CDR3 protein is CASSPGHNQPQHF. The CDR3 bases are TGTGCCAGTAGCCCCGGTCACAATCAGCCCCAGCATTTT. The chain uses TRBV19 and TRBJ1-5; D unresolved. This CDR3 spans 13 amino acids. Trimming took 6 bases from V and 3 from J, leaving 9 bases between them. Germline V CDR1 and CDR2: LNHDA, SQIVND (reference sequence).

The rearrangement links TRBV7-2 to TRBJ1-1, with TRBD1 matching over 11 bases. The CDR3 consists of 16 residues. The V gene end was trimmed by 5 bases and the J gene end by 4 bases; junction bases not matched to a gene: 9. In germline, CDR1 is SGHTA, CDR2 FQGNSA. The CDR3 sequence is CASSLRTGGFGTEAFF. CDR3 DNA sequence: TGTGCCAGCAGCCTAAGGACAGGGGGCTTCGGCACTGAAGCTTTCTTT.

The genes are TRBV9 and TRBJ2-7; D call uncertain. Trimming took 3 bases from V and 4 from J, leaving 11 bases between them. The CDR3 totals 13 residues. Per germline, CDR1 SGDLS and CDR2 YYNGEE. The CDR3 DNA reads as TGTGCCAGCAGCGACCCGTCTTCTTACGAGCAGTACTTC. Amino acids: CASSDPSSYEQYF.

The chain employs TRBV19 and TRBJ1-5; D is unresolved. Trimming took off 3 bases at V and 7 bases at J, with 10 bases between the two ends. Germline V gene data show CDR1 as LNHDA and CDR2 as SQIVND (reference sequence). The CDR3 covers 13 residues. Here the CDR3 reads CASSIASSQPQHF. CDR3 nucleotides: TGTGCCAGTAGTATTGCTTCGTCCCAGCCCCAGCATTTT.

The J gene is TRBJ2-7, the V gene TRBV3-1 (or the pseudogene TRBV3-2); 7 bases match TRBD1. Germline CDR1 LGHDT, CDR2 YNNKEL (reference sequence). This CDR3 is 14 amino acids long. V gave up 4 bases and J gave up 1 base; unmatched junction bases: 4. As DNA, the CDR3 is TGTGCCAGCAGCCCCTGGGACAGTTCCTACGAGCAGTACTTC. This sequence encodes CASSPWDSSYEQYF.

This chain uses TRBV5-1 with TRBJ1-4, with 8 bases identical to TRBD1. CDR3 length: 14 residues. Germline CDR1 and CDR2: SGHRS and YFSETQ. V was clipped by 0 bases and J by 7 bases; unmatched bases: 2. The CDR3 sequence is CASSLGQGSEKLFF. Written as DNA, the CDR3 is TGCGCCAGCAGCTTGGGACAGGGGAGTGAAAAACTGTTTTTT.